These T cell receptor beta chains were read from a single sample in a study of blood T cell repertoires in COVID-19. Repertoires were generated with immunoSEQ multiplex PCR, while TCRdb's copy carries only in-frame clones and drops some. The sample carries a few hundred thousand clones, 80% to 90% recorded once. Sample: PBMCs or T cells enriched from blood (not recorded which). These receptors were collected from an older woman who had recovered from COVID-19. CDR3s include the opening cysteine and the closing phenylalanine or tryptophan. The D gene is left open where the match is weak. Some rows have no size entry. The others give once, few or many, or a class for an expanded clone.

CDR3 protein | CDR3 DNA | clone size | CDR3 length | V gene | D gene | J gene
CASVNTGGGYGYTF | TGTGCCAGTGTCAATACAGGGGGCGGCTATGGCTACACCTTC | . | 14 | TRBV19 | TRBD1 | TRBJ1-2
CASRPRTGGNEQFF | TGTGCCAGCAGGCCCCGGACAGGGGGGAATGAGCAGTTCTTC | . | 14 | TRBV2 | TRBD1 | TRBJ2-1
CASSRERAVSHSNQPQHF | TGTGCCAGCTCTCGGGAAAGGGCGGTCTCCCATAGCAATCAGCCCCAGCATTTT | . | 18 | TRBV2 | . | TRBJ1-5
CASSFTSPGYNEQFF | TGTGCCAGCAGCTTCACTAGCCCGGGCTACAATGAGCAGTTCTTC | . | 15 | TRBV25-1 | . | TRBJ2-1
CAGGSGRDSPLHF | TGTGCCGGGGGGTCGGGAAGGGATTCACCCCTCCACTTT | . | 13 | TRBV2 | . | TRBJ1-6
CASSSPSSGGSTSYEQYF | TGTGCCAGCAGCTCCCCATCTAGCGGGGGAAGTACCTCCTACGAGCAGTACTTC | once | 18 | TRBV11-3 | TRBD2 | TRBJ2-7
CASSFPSPRDRLLF | TGCGCCAGCAGCTTCCCATCGCCCAGGGACAGGCTTCTTTTT | . | 14 | TRBV5-1 | TRBD1 | TRBJ2-3
CAWSAQGRGKLFF | TGTGCCTGGAGTGCGCAGGGAAGGGGAAAACTGTTTTTT | . | 13 | TRBV30 | . | TRBJ1-4
CASSEGTVSLRSYEQYF | TGTGCCAGCAGTGAAGGGACAGTCAGCCTCCGGAGCTACGAGCAGTACTTC | . | 17 | TRBV6-1 | . | TRBJ2-7
CASSYDRGSNQPQHF | TGTGCCAGCAGTTACGATCGAGGGAGCAATCAGCCCCAGCATTTT | once | 15 | TRBV27 | . | TRBJ1-5